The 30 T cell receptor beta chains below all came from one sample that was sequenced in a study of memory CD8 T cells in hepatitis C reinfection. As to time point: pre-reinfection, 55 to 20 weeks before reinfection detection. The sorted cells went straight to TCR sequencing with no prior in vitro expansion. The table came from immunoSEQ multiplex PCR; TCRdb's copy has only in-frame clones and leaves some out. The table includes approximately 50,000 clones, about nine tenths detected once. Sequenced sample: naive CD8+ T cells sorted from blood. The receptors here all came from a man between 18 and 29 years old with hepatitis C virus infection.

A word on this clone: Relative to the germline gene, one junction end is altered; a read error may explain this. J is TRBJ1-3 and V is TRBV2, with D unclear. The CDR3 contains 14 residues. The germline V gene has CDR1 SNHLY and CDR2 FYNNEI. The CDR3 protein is CASSTLNSAQRLHF. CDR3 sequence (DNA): TGTGCCAGCAGCACCCTGAACTCCGCCCAGCGGTTGCATTTT.

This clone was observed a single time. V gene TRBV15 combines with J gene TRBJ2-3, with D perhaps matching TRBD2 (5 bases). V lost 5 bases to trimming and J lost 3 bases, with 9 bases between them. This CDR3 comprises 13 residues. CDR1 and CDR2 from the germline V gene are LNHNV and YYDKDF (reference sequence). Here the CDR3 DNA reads TGTGCCACCAGCCCCACGGGAACAGATACGCAGTATTTT. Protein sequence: CATSPTGTDTQYF. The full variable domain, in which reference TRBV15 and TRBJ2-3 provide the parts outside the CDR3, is DAMVIQNPRYQVTQFGKPVTLSCSQTLNHNVMYWYQQKSSQAPKLLFHYYDKDFNNEADTPDNFQSRRPNTSFCFLDIRSPGLGDTAMYLCATSPTGTDTQYFGPGTRLTVL.

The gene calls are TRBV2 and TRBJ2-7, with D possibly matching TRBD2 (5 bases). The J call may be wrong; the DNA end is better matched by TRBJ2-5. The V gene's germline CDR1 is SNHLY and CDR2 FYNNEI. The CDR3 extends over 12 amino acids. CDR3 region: CASTEVSETQYF. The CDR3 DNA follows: TGTGCCAGCACGGAGGTGAGCGAGACCCAGTACTTC.

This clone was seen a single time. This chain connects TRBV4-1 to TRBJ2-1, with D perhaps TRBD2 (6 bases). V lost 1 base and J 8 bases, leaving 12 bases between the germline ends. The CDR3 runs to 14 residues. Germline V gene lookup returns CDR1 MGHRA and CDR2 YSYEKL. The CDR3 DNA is TGCGCCAGCAGCCAAGCGGGAGCGCGAGATGAGCAGTTCTTC. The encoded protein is CASSQAGARDEQFF.

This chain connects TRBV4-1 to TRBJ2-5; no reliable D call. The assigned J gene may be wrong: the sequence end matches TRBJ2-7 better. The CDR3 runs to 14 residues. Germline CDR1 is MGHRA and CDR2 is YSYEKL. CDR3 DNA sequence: TGCGCCAGCAGCCAGGATCCTCTAGGCTACGAGCAGTACTTC. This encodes CASSQDPLGYEQYF.

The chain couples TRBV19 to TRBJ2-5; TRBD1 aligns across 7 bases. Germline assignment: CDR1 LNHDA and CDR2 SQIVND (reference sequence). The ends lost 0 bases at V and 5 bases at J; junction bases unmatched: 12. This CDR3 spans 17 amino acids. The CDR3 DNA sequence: TGTGCCAGTAGTATAGATCTATATATGGGACAGAAGGAGACCCAGTACTTC. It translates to CASSIDLYMGQKETQYF. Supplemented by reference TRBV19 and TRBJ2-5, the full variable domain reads DGGITQSPKYLFRKEGQNVTLSCEQNLNHDAMYWYRQDPGQGLRLIYYSQIVNDFQKGDIAEGYSVSREKKESFPLTVTSAQKNPTAFYLCASSIDLYMGQKETQYFGPGTRLLVL.

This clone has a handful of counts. The CDR3 coding sequence is TGCGCCAGCAGTGAGAGTGGGAGGAACACTGAAGCTTTCTTT. Translated: CASSESGRNTEAFF. The V and J genes are TRBV10-2 and TRBJ1-1, with D uncertain. V was cut by 2 bases and J by 1 base, with 8 bases left in between. Germline CDR1 WSHSY, CDR2 SAAADI. This CDR3 is 14 amino acids long.

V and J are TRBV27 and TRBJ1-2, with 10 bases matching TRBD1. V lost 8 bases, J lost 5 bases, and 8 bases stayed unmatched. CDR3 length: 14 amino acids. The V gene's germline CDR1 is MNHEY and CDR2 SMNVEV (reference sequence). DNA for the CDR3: TGTGCCAGCCGAGCCGGGACAGGGGTTTATGGCTACACCTTC. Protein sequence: CASRAGTGVYGYTF.

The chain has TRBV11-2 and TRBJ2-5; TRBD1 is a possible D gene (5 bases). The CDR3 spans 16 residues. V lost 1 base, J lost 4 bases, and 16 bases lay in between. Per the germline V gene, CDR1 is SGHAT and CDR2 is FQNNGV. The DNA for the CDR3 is TGTGCCAGCAGCTTAGTTGGGGCCGGATCGGGAGAGACCCAGTACTTC. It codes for CASSLVGAGSGETQYF.

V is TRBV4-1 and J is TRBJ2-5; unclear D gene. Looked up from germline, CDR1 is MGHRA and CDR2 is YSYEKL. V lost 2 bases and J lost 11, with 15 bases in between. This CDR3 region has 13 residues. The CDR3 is CASSQTATGEQYF. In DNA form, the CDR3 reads TGCGCCAGCAGCCAAACGGCAACTGGAGAGCAGTACTTC.

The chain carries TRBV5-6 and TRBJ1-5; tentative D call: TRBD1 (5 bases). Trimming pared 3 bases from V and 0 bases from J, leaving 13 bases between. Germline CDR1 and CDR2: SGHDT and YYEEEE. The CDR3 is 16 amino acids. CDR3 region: CASSSTVDSSNQPQHF. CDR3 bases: TGTGCCAGCAGCTCGACCGTCGACAGTAGCAATCAGCCCCAGCATTTT.

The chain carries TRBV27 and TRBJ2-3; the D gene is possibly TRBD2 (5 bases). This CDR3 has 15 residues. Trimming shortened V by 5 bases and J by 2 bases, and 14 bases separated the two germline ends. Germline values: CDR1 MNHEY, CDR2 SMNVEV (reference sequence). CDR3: CASSPLTGITDTQYF. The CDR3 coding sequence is TGTGCCAGCAGTCCCCTTACGGGAATCACAGATACGCAGTATTTT.

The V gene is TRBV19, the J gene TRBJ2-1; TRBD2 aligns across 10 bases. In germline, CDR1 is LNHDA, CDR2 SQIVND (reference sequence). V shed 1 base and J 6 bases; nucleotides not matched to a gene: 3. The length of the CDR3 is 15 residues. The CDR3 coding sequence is TGTGCCAGTAGTATAGTAGCGGGAGGACCCAATGAGCAGTTCTTC. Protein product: CASSIVAGGPNEQFF.

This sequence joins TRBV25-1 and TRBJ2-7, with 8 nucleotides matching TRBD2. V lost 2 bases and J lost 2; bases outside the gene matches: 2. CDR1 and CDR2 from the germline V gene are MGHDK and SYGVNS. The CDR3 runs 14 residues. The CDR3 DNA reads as TGTGCCAGCAGTGAAACGGGAGGGCCCTACGAGCAGTACTTC. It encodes CASSETGGPYEQYF.

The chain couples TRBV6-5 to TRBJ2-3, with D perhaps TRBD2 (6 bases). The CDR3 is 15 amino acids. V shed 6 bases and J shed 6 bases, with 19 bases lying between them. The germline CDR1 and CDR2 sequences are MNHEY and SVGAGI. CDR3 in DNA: TGTGCCAGCAGCAGTCCGGGACTTCCCCTGGATACGCAGTATTTT. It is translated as CASSSPGLPLDTQYF.

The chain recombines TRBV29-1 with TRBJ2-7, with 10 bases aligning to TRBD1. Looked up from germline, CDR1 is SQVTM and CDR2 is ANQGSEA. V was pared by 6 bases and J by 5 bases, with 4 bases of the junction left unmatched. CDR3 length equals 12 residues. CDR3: CSVGQGGNEQYF. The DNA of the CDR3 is TGCAGCGTCGGACAGGGGGGGAACGAGCAGTACTTC.

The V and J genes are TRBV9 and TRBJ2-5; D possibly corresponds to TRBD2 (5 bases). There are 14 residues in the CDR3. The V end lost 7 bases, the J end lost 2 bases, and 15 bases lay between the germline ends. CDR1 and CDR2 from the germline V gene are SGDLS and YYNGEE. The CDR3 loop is CASASTTEQETQYF. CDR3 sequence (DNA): TGTGCCAGCGCCTCGACTACAGAACAAGAGACCCAGTACTTC.

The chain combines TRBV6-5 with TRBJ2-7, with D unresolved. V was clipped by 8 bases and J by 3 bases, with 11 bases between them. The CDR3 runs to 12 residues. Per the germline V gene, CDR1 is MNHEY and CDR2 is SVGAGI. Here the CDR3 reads CASGQSYYEQYF. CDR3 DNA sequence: TGTGCCAGCGGGCAATCCTACTACGAGCAGTACTTC.

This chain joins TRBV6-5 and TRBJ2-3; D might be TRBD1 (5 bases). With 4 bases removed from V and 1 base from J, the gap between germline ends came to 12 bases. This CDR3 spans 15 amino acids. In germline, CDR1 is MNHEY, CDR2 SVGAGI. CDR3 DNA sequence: TGTGCCAGCAGTTCCGACAGTCTCGGCACAGATACGCAGTATTTT. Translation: CASSSDSLGTDTQYF.

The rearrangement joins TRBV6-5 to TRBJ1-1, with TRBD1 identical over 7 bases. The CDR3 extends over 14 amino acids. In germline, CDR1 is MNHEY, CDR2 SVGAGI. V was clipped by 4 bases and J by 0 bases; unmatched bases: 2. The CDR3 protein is CASSSGTVNTEAFF. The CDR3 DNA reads TGTGCCAGCAGTTCCGGGACAGTGAACACTGAAGCTTTCTTT.

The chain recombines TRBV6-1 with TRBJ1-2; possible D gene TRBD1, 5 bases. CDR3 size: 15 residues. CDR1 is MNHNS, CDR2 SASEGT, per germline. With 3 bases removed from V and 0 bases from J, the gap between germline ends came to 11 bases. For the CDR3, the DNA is TGTGCCAGCAGTGATTTTCAGGGATCTAACTATGGCTACACCTTC. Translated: CASSDFQGSNYGYTF.

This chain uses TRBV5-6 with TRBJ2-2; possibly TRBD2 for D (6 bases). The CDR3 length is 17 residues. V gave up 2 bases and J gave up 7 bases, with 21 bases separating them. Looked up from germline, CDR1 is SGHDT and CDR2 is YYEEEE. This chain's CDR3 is CASSLAPLAPEVGELFF. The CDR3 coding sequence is TGTGCCAGCAGCTTAGCCCCTCTAGCGCCCGAGGTCGGGGAGCTGTTTTTT.

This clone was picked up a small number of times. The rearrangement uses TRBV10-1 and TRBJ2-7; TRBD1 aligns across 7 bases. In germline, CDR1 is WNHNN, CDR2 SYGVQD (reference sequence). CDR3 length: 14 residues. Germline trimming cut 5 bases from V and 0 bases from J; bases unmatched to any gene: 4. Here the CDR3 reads CASSSGTVSYEQYF. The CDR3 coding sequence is TGCGCCAGCAGTTCCGGGACAGTCTCCTACGAGCAGTACTTC.

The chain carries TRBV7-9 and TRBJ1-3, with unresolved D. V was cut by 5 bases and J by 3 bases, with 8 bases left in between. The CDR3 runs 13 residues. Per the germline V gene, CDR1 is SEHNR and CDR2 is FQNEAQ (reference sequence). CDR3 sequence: CASSPPFGNTIYF. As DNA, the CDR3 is TGTGCCAGCAGCCCCCCGTTTGGAAACACCATATATTTT.

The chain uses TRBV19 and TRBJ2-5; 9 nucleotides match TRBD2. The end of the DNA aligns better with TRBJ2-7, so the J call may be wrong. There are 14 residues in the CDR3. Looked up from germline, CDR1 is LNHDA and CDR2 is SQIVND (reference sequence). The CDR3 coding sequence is TGTGCCAGTAGTGCGGGAGGGTCGGGCTACGAGCAGTACTTC. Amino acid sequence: CASSAGGSGYEQYF.

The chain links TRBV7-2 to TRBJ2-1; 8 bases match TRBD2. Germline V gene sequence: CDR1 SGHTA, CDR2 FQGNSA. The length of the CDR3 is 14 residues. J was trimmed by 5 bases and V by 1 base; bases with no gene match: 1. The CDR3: CASSLGGGNNEQFF. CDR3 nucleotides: TGTGCCAGCAGCTTAGGCGGGGGGAACAATGAGCAGTTCTTC.

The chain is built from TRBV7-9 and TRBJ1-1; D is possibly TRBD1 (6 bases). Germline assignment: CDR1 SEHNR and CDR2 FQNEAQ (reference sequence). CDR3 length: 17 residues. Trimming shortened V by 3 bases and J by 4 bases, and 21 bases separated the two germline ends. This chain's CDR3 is CASSLFAGVDEVTEAFF. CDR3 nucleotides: TGTGCCAGCAGCTTGTTTGCAGGGGTAGACGAAGTCACTGAAGCTTTCTTT.

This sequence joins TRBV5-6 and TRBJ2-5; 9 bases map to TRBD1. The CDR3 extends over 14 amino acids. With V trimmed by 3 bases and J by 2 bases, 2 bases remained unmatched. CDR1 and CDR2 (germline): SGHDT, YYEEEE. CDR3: CASSWGTGQETQYF. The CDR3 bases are TGTGCCAGCAGCTGGGGGACAGGGCAAGAGACCCAGTACTTC.

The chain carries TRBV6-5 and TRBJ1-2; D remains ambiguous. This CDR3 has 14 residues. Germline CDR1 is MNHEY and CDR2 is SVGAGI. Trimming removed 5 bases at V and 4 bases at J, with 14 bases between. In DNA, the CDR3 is TGTGCCAGCAGTGCTCTTGACTCGGGCTATGGCTACACCTTC. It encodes CASSALDSGYGYTF.

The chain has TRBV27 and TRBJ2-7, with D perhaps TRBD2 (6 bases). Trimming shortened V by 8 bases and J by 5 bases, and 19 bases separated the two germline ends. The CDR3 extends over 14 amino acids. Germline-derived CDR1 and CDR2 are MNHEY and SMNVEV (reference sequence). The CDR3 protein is CASRRSGGVHEQYF. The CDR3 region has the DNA TGTGCCAGCCGGCGGTCTGGCGGGGTACACGAGCAGTACTTC.